Presented here are 22 T cell receptor beta chains from one specimen sequenced in a study of technical replicates of blood from a few donors. Only in-frame clones appear in the TCRdb table, and some are missing; sequencing was by immunoSEQ multiplex PCR. The sample yields approximately 88,000 clones, approximately 97% seen once. The sequenced material came from T cells isolated from PBMCs. Receptor source: a human donor in good health.

The genes are TRBV11-2 and TRBJ2-7; the D gene is possibly TRBD2 (6 bases). Per the germline V gene, CDR1 is SGHAT and CDR2 is FQNNGV. Trimming cost V 6 bases and J 2 bases, with 14 bases left between them. This CDR3 has 14 amino acids. Here the CDR3 DNA reads TGTGCCAGCAGTTTGGCGGGGAATACCTACGAGCAGTACTTC. Its protein product is CASSLAGNTYEQYF.

This chain uses TRBV7-9 with TRBJ2-6; no definite D call. Trimming removed 10 bases at V and 0 bases at J, with 7 bases between. The CDR3 loop spans 13 amino acids. The germline gives CDR1 SEHNR, CDR2 FQNEAQ (reference sequence). As DNA, the CDR3 is TGTGCCATAACAGCCTCTGGGGCCAACGTCCTGACTTTC. Translating it yields CAITASGANVLTF.

The rearrangement uses TRBV6-6 and TRBJ2-2; tentative D call: TRBD1 (6 bases). The CDR3 totals 12 residues. The ends were cut back, 8 bases at V and 5 bases at J, with 9 bases in the middle. CDR1 is MNHNY and CDR2 is SVGAGI in the germline V gene (reference sequence). CDR3 coding DNA: TGTGCCAGCTTACAGGGAACCGGGGAGCTGTTTTTT. Amino acids: CASLQGTGELFF.

V usage is TRBV7-9 and J usage is TRBJ2-7; D gene ambiguous. Germline lookup yields CDR1 SEHNR and CDR2 FQNEAQ (reference sequence). There are 11 residues in the CDR3. V was shortened by 2 bases and J by 4 bases, with 3 bases between the two germline ends. The CDR3 loop reads CASSLQYEQYF. For the CDR3, the DNA is TGTGCCAGCAGCTTACAATACGAGCAGTACTTC.

The rearrangement uses TRBV10-1 and TRBJ2-3, with D maybe TRBD2 (6 bases). In germline, CDR1 is WNHNN, CDR2 SYGVQD (reference sequence). V lost 4 bases and J 1 base, leaving 6 bases between the germline ends. This CDR3 region has 13 residues. CDR3 DNA sequence: TGCGCCAGCAGTGGGGGGGGCACAGATACGCAGTATTTT. Translated: CASSGGGTDTQYF.

The chain uses TRBV23-1 and TRBJ1-4, with TRBD1 identical over 9 bases. TRBV23-1 falls under the ORF class, with uncertain function. Unmatched junction bases numbered 8, after V lost 5 bases and J lost 10 bases. The CDR3 contains 14 residues. The CDR3 DNA reads as TGCGCCAGCAGTTTTACAGGGGGCGCGGGAAAACTGTTTTTT. Amino acid sequence: CASSFTGGAGKLFF.

J is TRBJ2-5 and V is TRBV2; a possible D gene is TRBD2 (5 bases). The germline gives CDR1 SNHLY, CDR2 FYNNEI. With 6 bases removed from V and 1 base from J, the gap between germline ends came to 12 bases. The CDR3 has 14 amino acids. CDR3 DNA: TGTGCCAGCAGGGCCCTCCGGGGCCAAGAGACCCAGTACTTC. Its protein is CASRALRGQETQYF. The whole variable domain, remainder taken from reference TRBV2 and TRBJ2-5, is EPEVTQTPSHQVTQMGQEVILRCVPISNHLYFYWYRQILGQKVEFLVSFYNNEISEKSEIFDDQFSVERPDGSNFTLKIRSTKLEDSAMYFCASRALRGQETQYFGPGTRLLVL.

The gene calls are TRBV27 and TRBJ2-7; TRBD1 matches 8 bases. The length of the CDR3 is 16 residues. Germline V gene data show CDR1 as MNHEY and CDR2 as SMNVEV (reference sequence). V was clipped by 5 bases and J by 0 bases; unmatched bases: 9. The CDR3 DNA reads TGTGCCAGCAGTCCCTCAGGGGGCCGAAGCTCCTACGAGCAGTACTTC. It codes for CASSPSGGRSSYEQYF.

The table lists this clone with a count of one. CDR3 protein: CASSPLSGRASSEQFF. The CDR3 bases are TGTGCCAGCAGTCCCCTGAGCGGGAGGGCTTCGAGTGAGCAGTTCTTC. The chain employs TRBV6-6 and TRBJ2-1; 10 nucleotides align to TRBD2. CDR1 is MNHNY, CDR2 SVGAGI, per germline (reference sequence). This CDR3 is 16 amino acids long. Trimming took 5 bases from V and 9 from J; bases not matched to a gene: 13.

The gene calls are TRBV18 and TRBJ2-7; the D gene is possibly TRBD1 (5 bases). The length of the CDR3 is 11 residues. Trimming removed 5 bases from V and 4 bases from J, with 6 bases in between. Germline loops: CDR1 KGHSH, CDR2 LQKENI. CDR3 sequence reads: CASSKGYEQYF. The CDR3 DNA sequence: TGTGCCAGCTCAAAGGGGTACGAGCAGTACTTC.

The chain recombines TRBV29-1 with TRBJ1-1, with 8 bases aligning to TRBD1. The CDR3 length is 10 residues. Germline values: CDR1 SQVTM, CDR2 ANQGSEA. After removal of 2 bases from V and 13 bases from J, the junction contained 3 bases not matched to a gene. CDR3 nucleotide sequence: TGCAGCGTTGAAAGACAGGGGCATTTCTTT. This translates into CSVERQGHFF.

The J gene is TRBJ2-7, the V gene TRBV5-4; 9 nucleotides match TRBD1. This CDR3 contains 15 residues. Trimming removed 6 bases from V and 5 bases from J; junction bases left unmatched: 12. Germline lookup yields CDR1 SGHNT and CDR2 YYREEE (reference sequence). The CDR3 nucleotides read TGTGCCAGCACCAAACCTGACAGGGGGTACCACGAGCAGTACTTC. Amino acids: CASTKPDRGYHEQYF.

The genes are TRBV5-1 and TRBJ1-1, with 8 nucleotides matching TRBD1. Germline loops: CDR1 SGHRS, CDR2 YFSETQ. The CDR3 covers 16 residues. J gave up 4 bases and V 4 bases, and 12 bases lay outside the gene matches. The CDR3 reads CASSGTGTGLSTEAFF. The CDR3 DNA reads as TGCGCCAGCAGCGGAACCGGGACAGGTCTTAGCACTGAAGCTTTCTTT.

The chain uses TRBV28 and TRBJ2-1; 8 bases are a match to TRBD2. Germline assignment: CDR1 MDHEN and CDR2 SYDVKM. The CDR3 loop spans 15 amino acids. V dropped 1 base and J dropped 6; count of bases not matched to a gene: 5. The CDR3, as DNA: TGTGCCAGCAGTTTATCTGCGGGAGGACTCAATGAGCAGTTCTTC. Its protein is CASSLSAGGLNEQFF.

The V call is TRBV10-3, the J call TRBJ2-5; 12 bases are shared with TRBD2. The CDR3 is made up of 19 amino acids. J gave up 2 bases and V 4 bases, and 14 bases lay outside the gene matches. Per the germline V gene, CDR1 is ENHRY and CDR2 is SYGVKD. CDR3 region: CAISGLAGDGMGPQETQYF. CDR3 nucleotide sequence: TGTGCCATCAGTGGACTAGCGGGAGATGGGATGGGGCCACAAGAGACCCAGTACTTC.

This clone was seen a few times. The chain has TRBV27 and TRBJ2-7; no definite D call. Deletions cut 2 bases from V and 3 bases from J, with 2 bases between. Germline loops: CDR1 MNHEY, CDR2 SMNVEV (reference sequence). CDR3 length equals 11 residues. CDR3 residues: CASSLLYEQYF. CDR3 bases: TGTGCCAGCAGTTTACTCTACGAGCAGTACTTC.

The chain employs TRBV7-2 and TRBJ2-7, with D tentatively TRBD2 (5 bases). The CDR3 contains 14 residues. Trimming removed 3 bases from V and 2 bases from J, with 11 bases in between. Germline V gene sequence: CDR1 SGHTA, CDR2 FQGNSA. Written as DNA, the CDR3 is TGTGCCAGCAGCTTTATCGGGGAGACCTACGAGCAGTACTTC. Translating it yields CASSFIGETYEQYF.

J is TRBJ1-5 and V is TRBV27; the D gene is possibly TRBD1 (6 bases). From germline, CDR1 is MNHEY and CDR2 SMNVEV (reference sequence). Trimming removed 2 bases at V and 4 bases at J, with 12 bases between. The CDR3 sequence is 15 residues long. The CDR3 DNA reads as TGTGCCAGCAGTTTAATCCGGACAGAGAATCAGCCCCAGCATTTT. It codes for CASSLIRTENQPQHF.

The count of this clone is one. This chain connects TRBV5-5 to TRBJ2-2; a weak D match, TRBD2 (5 bases). The V gene's germline CDR1 is SGHKS and CDR2 YYEKEE (reference sequence). V shed 1 base and J shed 1 base, with 20 bases lying between them. The CDR3 consists of 19 residues. In nucleotides, the CDR3 is TGTGCCAGCAGCTTGTACTTTGGGCAGGAGGAGAAGAACACCGGGGAGCTGTTTTTT. This gives the protein CASSLYFGQEEKNTGELFF.

The count of this clone is one. The V and J genes are TRBV5-8 and TRBJ2-4; D ambiguous. This CDR3 is 13 amino acids long. Germline V gives CDR1 SGHTS, CDR2 YDEGEE. The V gene lost 5 bases and the J gene lost 7 bases, with 13 bases spanning the gap. The CDR3, as DNA: TGTGCCAGCAGTAATGCCCCCGGGAACATTCAGTACTTC. Its protein is CASSNAPGNIQYF.

The rearrangement joins TRBV7-9 to TRBJ2-1; possibly TRBD1 for D (6 bases). V lost 6 bases to trimming and J lost 3 bases, with 15 bases between them. The CDR3 has 15 residues. Per germline, CDR1 SEHNR and CDR2 FQNEAQ (reference sequence). DNA for the CDR3: TGTGCCAGCAGTTTCCGGGACACAAGCTACAATGAGCAGTTCTTC. It codes for CASSFRDTSYNEQFF. The full variable domain, in which reference TRBV7-9 and TRBJ2-1 provide the parts outside the CDR3, is DTGVSQNPRHKITKRGQNVTFRCDPISEHNRLYWYRQTLGQGPEFLTYFQNEAQLEKSRLLSDRFSAERPKGSFSTLEIQRTEQGDSAMYLCASSFRDTSYNEQFFGPGTRLTVL.

The V call is TRBV30, the J call TRBJ1-1; unclear D gene. Germline V CDR1 and CDR2: GTSNPN, SVGIG (reference sequence). The CDR3 covers 13 residues. V was pared by 0 bases and J by 6 bases, with 11 bases between. The CDR3 sequence is CAWSVHRNAEAFF. The CDR3 DNA follows: TGTGCCTGGAGTGTACATCGTAACGCTGAAGCTTTCTTT.